Given below is one T cell receptor beta chain in context. The data originate from a study of cytomegalovirus exposure and HLA in healthy donors. Researchers ran the PCR with 60 Vbeta and 13 Jbeta primers. Assay: immunoSEQ multiplex PCR; the TCRdb copy retains only in-frame clones and omits some. This table holds fewer than 85,000 clones, roughly 70% found once. Germline V gene sequence: CDR1 SGHRS, CDR2 YFSETQ. The germline V and J ends were trimmed by 5 bases and 2 bases, with 12 bases remaining between them. The CDR3 is made up of 14 amino acids. The specimen was PBMCs. The chain couples TRBV5-1 to TRBJ2-3; D unresolved. The receptor was isolated from a woman in her thirties or forties in good health and CMV-seropositive. The CDR3 nucleotides read TGCGCCAGCAGTTTTCATAGCTTCACAGATACGCAGTATTTT. Translating gives CASSFHSFTDTQYF.